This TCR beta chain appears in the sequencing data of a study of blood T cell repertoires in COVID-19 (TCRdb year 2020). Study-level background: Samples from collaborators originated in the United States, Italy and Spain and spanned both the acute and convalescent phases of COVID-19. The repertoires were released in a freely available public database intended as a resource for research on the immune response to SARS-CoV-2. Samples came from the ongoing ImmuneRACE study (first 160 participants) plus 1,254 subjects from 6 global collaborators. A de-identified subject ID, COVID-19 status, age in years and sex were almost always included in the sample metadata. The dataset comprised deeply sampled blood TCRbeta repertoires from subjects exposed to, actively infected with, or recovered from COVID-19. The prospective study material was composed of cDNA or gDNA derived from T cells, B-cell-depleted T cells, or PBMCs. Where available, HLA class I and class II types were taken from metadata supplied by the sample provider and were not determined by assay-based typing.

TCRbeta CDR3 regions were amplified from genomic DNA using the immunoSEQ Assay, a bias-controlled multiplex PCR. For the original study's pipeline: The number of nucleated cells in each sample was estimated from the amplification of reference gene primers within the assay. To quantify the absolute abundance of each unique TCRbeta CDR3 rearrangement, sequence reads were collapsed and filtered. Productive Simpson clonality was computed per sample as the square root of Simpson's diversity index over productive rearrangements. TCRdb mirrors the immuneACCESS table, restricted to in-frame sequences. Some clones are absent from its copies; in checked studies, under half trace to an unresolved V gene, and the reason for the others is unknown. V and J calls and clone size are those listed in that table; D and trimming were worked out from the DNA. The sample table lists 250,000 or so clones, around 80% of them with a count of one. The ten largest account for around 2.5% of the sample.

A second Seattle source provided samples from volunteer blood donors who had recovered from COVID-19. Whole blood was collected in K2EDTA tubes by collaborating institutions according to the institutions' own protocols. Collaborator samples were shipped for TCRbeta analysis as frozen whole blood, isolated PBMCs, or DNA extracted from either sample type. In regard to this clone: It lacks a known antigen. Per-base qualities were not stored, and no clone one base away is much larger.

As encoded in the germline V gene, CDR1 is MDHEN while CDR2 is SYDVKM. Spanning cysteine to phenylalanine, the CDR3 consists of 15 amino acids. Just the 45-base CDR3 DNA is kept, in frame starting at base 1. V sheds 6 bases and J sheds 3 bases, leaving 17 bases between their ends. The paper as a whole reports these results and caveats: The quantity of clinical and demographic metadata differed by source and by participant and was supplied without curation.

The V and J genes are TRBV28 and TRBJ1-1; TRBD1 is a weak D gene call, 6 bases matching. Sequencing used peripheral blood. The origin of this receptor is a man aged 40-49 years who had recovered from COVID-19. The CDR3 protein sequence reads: CASRVQGGGYTEAFF. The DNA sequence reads TGTGCCAGCAGAGTACAGGGAGGGGGATACACTGAAGCTTTCTTT.